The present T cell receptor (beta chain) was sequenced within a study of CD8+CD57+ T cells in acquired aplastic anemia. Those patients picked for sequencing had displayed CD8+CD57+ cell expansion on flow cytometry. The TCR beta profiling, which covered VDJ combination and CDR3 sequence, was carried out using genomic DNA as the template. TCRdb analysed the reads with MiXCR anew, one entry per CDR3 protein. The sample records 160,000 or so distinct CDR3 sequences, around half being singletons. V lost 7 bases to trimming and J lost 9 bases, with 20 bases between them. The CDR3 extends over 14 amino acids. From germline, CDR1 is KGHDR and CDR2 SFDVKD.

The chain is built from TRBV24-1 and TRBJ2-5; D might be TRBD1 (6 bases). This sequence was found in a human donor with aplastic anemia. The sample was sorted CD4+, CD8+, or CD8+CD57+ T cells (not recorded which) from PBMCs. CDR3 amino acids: CATSDGQNYQPQYF. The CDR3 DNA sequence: TGTGCCACCAGCGACGGACAGAATTATCAGCCCCAGTACTTC.